This TCR beta chain was sequenced during a study of blood T cell repertoires in COVID-19. Turning to the study itself: COVID-19 samples collected from the United States, Italy and Spain covered acute and convalescent phases.

Germline V lookup: CDR1 WSHSY, CDR2 SAAADI. Trimming cost V 6 bases and J 2 bases; bases outside gene matches: 11. This CDR3 is built from 17 residues. As handled by the study authors: It was from reference gene primer amplification that nucleated cell counts were estimated. TCRdb's copy holds only in-frame clones and misses some; the assay was immunoSEQ multiplex PCR. The DNA was the basis for D and trimming; V, J and clone size are from that table. The profile covers 350,000 to 450,000 clones, with about 85% appearing a single time and roughly 3.4% taken by the ten largest. Sequencing was carried out using peripheral blood. The rearrangement joins TRBV10-2 to TRBJ2-7, with TRBD1 matching over 12 bases. The clonotype originates from a woman between 18 and 29 years old with acute or convalescent COVID-19. CDR3 loop: CASRYGTGGDGTYEQYF. In DNA, the CDR3 is TGCGCCAGCAGGTACGGGACAGGGGGCGATGGTACCTACGAGCAGTACTTC.